This TCR beta chain originates from a study of PD-1 blockade in classical Hodgkin lymphoma. Overall study context: Patients were infused with nivolumab 3 mg/kg every 2 weeks. Study-wide results and caveats: Possible causes of repertoire differences, disease activity or prior therapy, remain undefined. Patients with a complete response exhibited baseline diversity comparable to newly diagnosed patients. Newly diagnosed patients were reported to start with lower TCR diversity than healthy donors.

Germline loops: CDR1 SGHNT, CDR2 YENEEA. The ends were cut back, 1 base at V and 8 bases at J, with 18 bases in the middle. This CDR3 has 16 residues. This clone was detected a few times. Its antigen is still unknown. Time point defined: cycle 4 day 1 (C4D1), after less than seven weeks of nivolumab. Relapse after autologous stem cell transplantation occurred in every patient, and brentuximab vedotin exposure varied. Sequencing used immunoSEQ multiplex PCR; TCRdb keeps in-frame clones, though not all of them. Of tens of thousands of clones in the sample, nearly 85% are singletons; the top ten hold about a sixth.

This chain uses TRBV11-3 with TRBJ2-1, with D possibly being TRBD1 (7 bases). Sequenced material: peripheral blood mononuclear cells (PBMCs), taken before the fourth cycle of nivolumab. This receptor was obtained from a human donor with classical Hodgkin lymphoma. CDR3 nucleotides: TGTGCCAGCAGCTTAGGCGGACAGGTCAAGCGGGATGAGCAGTTCTTC. It translates to CASSLGGQVKRDEQFF.